A selection of T cell receptor beta chains follows, all from one sample in a study of T-cell reconstitution after alpha-beta-depleted transplantation in children. TCRdb re-called the PCR reads with MiXCR, one entry per CDR3 protein. Altogether about 210,000 distinct CDR3 sequences are present, approximately 17% being singletons, with the ten largest covering about 41%. The starting material was PBMCs, mostly from graft donor cells, obtained 360 days after TCRalphabeta/CD19-depleted stem cell transplant. The receptor source for this set is a male patient aged 2 to 9 who had a stem cell transplant for acute lymphoblastic leukemia, so the T cells may come from the graft donor. Each CDR3 is given with its conserved first and last residue. A D gene is named only where the DNA matches it firmly. Some rows have no size entry. The others give once, few or many, or a class for an expanded clone.

j_gene | d_gene | v_gene | abundance | CDR3aa | CDR3nt
TRBJ2-3 | NA | TRBV9 | few | CASSVAPSTDTQYF | TGTGCCAGCAGCGTAGCTCCTAGCACAGATACGCAGTATTTT
TRBJ2-6 | TRBD1 | TRBV3-1 | NA | CASSRHPGQGAGANVLTF | TGTGCCAGCAGCCGGCACCCGGGACAGGGGGCCGGGGCCAACGTCCTGACTTTC
TRBJ1-5 | NA | TRBV4-1 | NA | CASSQFGGQPQHF | TGCGCCAGCAGCCAGTTTGGGGGGCAGCCCCAGCATTTT
TRBJ2-1 | NA | TRBV5-1 | NA | CASSSPGLTHEQFF | TGCGCCAGCAGCTCTCCTGGACTAACCCACGAGCAGTTCTTC
TRBJ2-3 | NA | TRBV3-1 | few | CASSQEIGGNADTQYF | TGTGCCAGCAGCCAAGAAATCGGAGGGAACGCAGATACGCAGTATTTT
TRBJ1-5 | NA | TRBV29-1 | NA | CSVVEGRVSPAQHF | TGCAGCGTTGTTGAGGGGAGAGTATCCCCGGCCCAGCATTTT
TRBJ2-7 | NA | TRBV12-3/TRBV12-4 | NA | CASSLFVFEGQYF | TGTGCCAGCAGTTTATTTGTATTCGAAGGCCAGTACTTC
TRBJ2-3 | NA | TRBV11-2 | once | CASSLEGRGGTDTQYF | TGTGCCAGCAGCTTAGAAGGCAGGGGAGGCACAGATACGCAGTATTTT
TRBJ2-3 | TRBD2 | TRBV29-1 | NA | CSELAGATDTQYF | TGCAGCGAGCTAGCGGGGGCCACAGATACGCAGTATTTT
TRBJ2-1 | NA | TRBV29-1 | few | CSVEGGYNEQFF | TGCAGCGTTGAAGGCGGCTACAATGAGCAGTTCTTC
TRBJ1-1 | NA | TRBV7-9 | few | CASTPQGNTEAFF | TGTGCCAGCACCCCACAGGGGAACACTGAAGCTTTCTTT
TRBJ2-1 | NA | TRBV12-3/TRBV12-4 | NA | CASSSLYGNNEQFF | TGTGCCAGCAGTTCATTGTACGGGAACAATGAGCAGTTCTTC
TRBJ2-2 | NA | TRBV12-3/TRBV12-4 | NA | CASSGSAGELFF | TGTGCCAGCAGTGGTAGCGCCGGGGAGCTGTTTTTT
TRBJ2-7 | NA | TRBV25-1 | NA | CASSPAILGTEQYF | TGTGCCAGCAGTCCGGCTATCCTCGGGACCGAGCAGTACTTC
TRBJ2-7 | NA | TRBV7-2 | many | CASSLSGLGTSYEQYF | TGTGCCAGCAGCTTATCAGGTCTCGGGACATCCTACGAGCAGTACTTC
TRBJ2-5 | NA | TRBV7-2 | NA | CASSLLVGLRRSETQYF | TGTGCCAGCAGCTTACTAGTCGGTCTTCGGCGGAGCGAGACCCAGTACTTC
TRBJ1-6 | NA | TRBV25-1 | few | CASSDWRADSPLHF | TGTGCCAGCAGTGATTGGCGGGCTGATTCACCCCTCCACTTT
TRBJ1-4 | NA | TRBV29-1 | many | CSVNSNEKLFF | TGCAGCGTGAACAGTAATGAAAAACTGTTTTTT
TRBJ2-1 | NA | TRBV18 | NA | CASSPPSSSYNEQFF | TGTGCCAGCTCACCACCCAGTAGCTCCTACAATGAGCAGTTCTTC
TRBJ2-5 | NA | TRBV7-3 | NA | CASSPDNGGETQYF | TGTGCCAGCAGCCCGGACAACGGAGGGGAGACCCAGTACTTC
TRBJ1-1 | NA | TRBV18 | many | CASSQTGNTEAFF | TGTGCCAGCTCCCAGACAGGAAACACTGAAGCTTTCTTT
TRBJ2-1 | TRBD2 | TRBV4-3 | few | CASSQLWTSLSYNEQFF | TGCGCCAGCAGCCAACTATGGACTAGCCTCTCCTACAATGAGCAGTTCTTC
TRBJ2-7 | TRBD1 | TRBV11-2 | few | CASSFGTGNYEQYF | TGTGCCAGCAGCTTCGGGACAGGGAACTACGAGCAGTACTTC
TRBJ2-3 | TRBD1 | TRBV5-1 | many | CASSLGDRGTTDTQYF | TGCGCCAGCAGCTTGGGTGACAGGGGAACTACAGATACGCAGTATTTT
TRBJ2-1 | TRBD2 | TRBV3-1 | NA | CACSPGLGSGGADNEQFF | TGTGCCTGCTCCCCGGGACTCGGTAGCGGGGGGGCGGACAATGAGCAGTTCTTC
TRBJ1-3 | NA | TRBV19 | few | CASINSGNTIYF | TGTGCCAGTATTAACTCTGGAAACACCATATATTTT
TRBJ1-2 | NA | TRBV29-1 | few | CSAAGVGYTF | TGCAGCGCGGCGGGGGTGGGCTACACCTTC
TRBJ1-2 | NA | TRBV7-2 | NA | CASSPGRVYGYTF | TGTGCCAGCAGCCCGGGCAGGGTCTATGGCTACACCTTC
TRBJ1-1 | NA | TRBV11-2 | NA | CASSLRVDTEAFF | TGTGCCAGCAGCTTACGGGTGGACACTGAAGCTTTCTTT
TRBJ2-5 | NA | TRBV10-3 | NA | CAISEPMGPSQETQYF | TGTGCCATCAGTGAGCCGATGGGGCCTTCTCAAGAGACCCAGTACTTC
TRBJ2-3 | NA | TRBV24-1 | NA | CATSDLPDTQYF | TGTGCCACCAGTGATTTACCAGATACGCAGTATTTT
TRBJ2-3 | NA | TRBV24-1 | NA | CATSDLRLSGPGTDTQYF | TGTGCCACCAGTGATTTGCGACTTTCAGGGCCCGGCACAGATACGCAGTATTTT
TRBJ2-1 | NA | TRBV12-3/TRBV12-4 | few | CASTWSPNEQFF | TGTGCCAGCACCTGGTCCCCCAATGAGCAGTTCTTC
TRBJ2-1 | NA | TRBV7-9 | many | CASSLSRAHSSYNEQFF | TGTGCCAGCAGCTTAAGCAGGGCGCACAGCTCCTACAATGAGCAGTTCTTC
TRBJ2-3 | TRBD1 | TRBV12-3/TRBV12-4 | few | CASSFWTGGIDTQYF | TGTGCCAGCAGTTTCTGGACAGGGGGCATAGATACGCAGTATTTT
TRBJ2-3 | TRBD1 | TRBV11-2 | NA | CASSKGTGEDTQYF | TGTGCCAGCAGCAAGGGGACAGGGGAAGATACGCAGTATTTT
TRBJ1-1 | TRBD1 | TRBV9 | NA | CASSVATGVKNTEAFF | TGTGCCAGCAGCGTAGCCACAGGGGTGAAGAACACTGAAGCTTTCTTT
TRBJ2-3 | NA | TRBV28 | few | CASSSFRDESTDTQYF | TGTGCCAGCAGTTCCTTCCGGGACGAAAGCACAGATACGCAGTATTTT
TRBJ2-2 | NA | TRBV10-3 | NA | CAIRGSGDHPFANTGELFF | TGTGCCATCAGGGGATCTGGGGACCATCCTTTCGCGAACACCGGGGAGCTGTTTTTT
TRBJ2-7 | TRBD2 | TRBV5-1 | few | CASSLNLMGGRAYEQYF | TGCGCCAGCAGCTTGAACCTTATGGGCGGGAGGGCCTACGAGCAGTACTTC
TRBJ1-2 | TRBD1 | TRBV29-1 | few | CSVEPRQGNRDGYTF | TGCAGCGTTGAACCCAGACAGGGAAATCGGGATGGCTACACCTTC
TRBJ2-3 | TRBD2 | TRBV7-9 | NA | CASSLAGGRKSTDTQYF | TGTGCCAGCAGCCTAGCGGGGGGACGAAAAAGCACAGATACGCAGTATTTT
TRBJ2-1 | NA | TRBV6-2/TRBV6-3 | NA | CASSQIGASYNEQFF | TGTGCCAGCAGTCAAATCGGGGCATCCTACAATGAGCAGTTCTTC
TRBJ2-1 | TRBD2 | TRBV27 | few | CASSRGTSYNEQFF | TGTGCCAGCAGCCGCGGGACTAGCTACAATGAGCAGTTCTTC
TRBJ1-2 | NA | TRBV5-5 | NA | CASSLGVDRSYGYTF | TGTGCCAGCAGCTTGGGGGTTGACCGTAGCTATGGCTACACCTTC
TRBJ2-5 | NA | TRBV18 | few | CASSPPALETQYF | TGTGCCAGCTCACCACCGGCCCTAGAGACCCAGTACTTC
TRBJ2-4 | NA | TRBV6-2/TRBV6-3 | few | CASSYWKVSAKNIQYF | TGTGCCAGCAGTTACTGGAAAGTTAGCGCCAAAAACATTCAGTACTTC
TRBJ2-1 | TRBD1 | TRBV4-1 | few | CASSQFTGTGAYNEQFF | TGCGCCAGCAGCCAATTTACCGGGACAGGGGCCTACAATGAGCAGTTCTTC
TRBJ2-1 | NA | TRBV18 | NA | CASSPGTGKHNEQFF | TGTGCCAGCTCACCCGGGACTGGAAAGCACAATGAGCAGTTCTTC
TRBJ1-1 | TRBD1 | TRBV4-3 | few | CASSPDRGAHLNTEAFF | TGCGCCAGCAGCCCCGACAGGGGGGCGCATTTGAACACTGAAGCTTTCTTT
TRBJ2-3 | TRBD2 | TRBV12-3/TRBV12-4 | NA | CASSPIAGGSTDTQYF | TGTGCCAGCAGTCCGATAGCGGGGGGGAGCACAGATACGCAGTATTTT
TRBJ2-6 | NA | TRBV12-3/TRBV12-4 | NA | CASSLAGTGLYSGANVLTF | TGTGCCAGCAGTTTAGCAGGCACAGGTCTTTACTCTGGGGCCAACGTCCTGACTTTC
TRBJ2-1 | TRBD1 | TRBV7-6 | NA | CASSSPRTGGFLDSYNEQFF | TGTGCCAGCAGCTCGCCTAGGACAGGGGGCTTCTTGGACTCCTACAATGAGCAGTTCTTC
TRBJ1-1 | NA | TRBV14 | once | CASSQGTSNTEAFF | TGTGCCAGCAGCCAAGGGACGTCGAACACTGAAGCTTTCTTT
TRBJ2-7 | TRBD1 | TRBV15 | NA | CATSRPTGYYEQYF | TGTGCCACCAGCAGGCCGACAGGGTACTACGAGCAGTACTTC